The source of this T cell receptor beta chain is a study of blood T cell repertoires in COVID-19. Overall study context: The origin of the acute and convalescent COVID-19 samples was the United States, Italy and Spain.

V lost 5 bases, J lost 5 bases, and 6 bases stayed unmatched. CDR1 and CDR2 (germline): KGHSH, LQKENI. This CDR3 has 13 amino acids. Original processing methods: Quantification of nucleated cells was approximated via reference gene primer amplification. The protocol was immunoSEQ multiplex PCR, while the TCRdb copy is restricted to in-frame clones and leaves out a portion. V and J calls and clone size come straight from that table; D and trimming were deduced from the DNA. This sample has tens of thousands of clones, with approximately 84% found just once. Sample: peripheral blood. The rearrangement joins TRBV18 to TRBJ2-7, with 7 bases fitting TRBD1. The origin of this receptor is a man between 65 and 80 years old with acute or convalescent COVID-19. CDR3 sequence reads: CASSFGQDHEQYF. The CDR3 DNA sequence: TGTGCCAGCTCATTCGGACAGGACCACGAGCAGTACTTC.